A selection of T cell receptor beta chains follows, all from one sample in a study of neurological immune-mediated disorders. TCRdb re-derived calls from the 5' RACE reads in MiXCR, one entry per CDR3 protein. This repertoire shows tens of thousands of distinct CDR3 sequences, 3% to 3.5% found once; its top ten account for roughly 7.7%. What was sequenced was PBMCs. The receptors were sampled from a woman aged 55-75 years with multiple sclerosis. CDR3s include the opening cysteine and the closing phenylalanine or tryptophan.

j_call v_call cdr3_aa
TRBJ1-2 TRBV20-1 CSASLGEGYTF
TRBJ1-2 TRBV12-3/TRBV12-4 CASSPRHYGYTF
TRBJ2-1 TRBV5-5 CASSLGIGNNEQFF
TRBJ1-5 TRBV18 CASSPDRINQPQHF
TRBJ1-2 TRBV20-1 CSANPQISVSYGYTF
TRBJ1-6 TRBV20-1 CSARTGGAYNSTLNF
TRBJ2-4 TRBV20-1 CSADRGAQNIQYF
TRBJ1-2 TRBV15 CATSRDLHGYTF
TRBJ1-2 TRBV20-1 CSARDLTGGVYGYTF
TRBJ2-3 TRBV5-1 CASSLEQMHTQYF
TRBJ2-5 TRBV29-1 CSASLEGETQYF
TRBJ2-3 TRBV6-6 CASSLARTSGTDTQYF
TRBJ1-1 TRBV11-2 CASSLRWGHLNTEAFF
TRBJ2-2 TRBV7-6 CASSPGTGSTGELFF
TRBJ2-3 TRBV11-2 CASRTRTSGGADTQYF
TRBJ1-5 TRBV7-2 CASSPNVGNQPQHF
TRBJ1-1 TRBV4-2 CASSQGPTGIATEAFF
TRBJ2-1 TRBV29-1 CSVNSYNEQFF
TRBJ2-1 TRBV20-1 CSAHGQARQQFF
TRBJ2-7 TRBV5-1 CASSRGTGRDEQYF
TRBJ1-2 TRBV20-1 CSASMPERGNYGYTF
TRBJ2-5 TRBV6-5 CASKTGGGETQYF
TRBJ2-3 TRBV12-3/TRBV12-4 CASWGLTDTQYF
TRBJ2-7 TRBV7-2 CASSRGGGQAIEQYF
TRBJ2-1 TRBV2 CASREDRAPYNEQFF
TRBJ2-6 TRBV12-3/TRBV12-4 CASSFSHQGANVLTF
TRBJ2-4 TRBV5-1 CASSFIAGAPEGSKNIQYF
TRBJ1-2 TRBV20-1 CSATGNHYGYTF
TRBJ2-7 TRBV20-1 CSARDRGRGLSYEQYF
TRBJ2-5 TRBV3-1 CASSQAPTSPGRETQYF
TRBJ2-2 TRBV6-5 CASSHGQAIIGGELFF
TRBJ2-1 TRBV7-8 CASSLSPMGEQFF
TRBJ2-1 TRBV30 CAWSVGGEQFF
TRBJ2-5 TRBV20-1 CSASGGETQYF
TRBJ1-2 TRBV20-1 CSARGVTQVDGYTF
TRBJ2-7 TRBV20-1 CSAGLGLYEQYF
TRBJ1-6 TRBV12-3/TRBV12-4 CASSPHLPISSYNSPLHF
TRBJ2-2 TRBV6-5 CACRRQDTGELFF
TRBJ1-6 TRBV27 CASSFAGQGHSPLHF
TRBJ1-4 TRBV5-1 CASSPGTANGEKLFF
TRBJ1-3 TRBV20-1 CSASQDSYSGNTIYF
TRBJ2-1 TRBV30 CAWSSRAGGEQFF
TRBJ2-7 TRBV10-1 CASSDGTGTYEQYF
TRBJ1-5 TRBV7-8 CASSLGGAPSNQPQHF
TRBJ1-1 TRBV12-3/TRBV12-4 CASSFTNPRGKTEAFF